These 12 T cell receptor beta chains share one sample of origin, sequenced in a study of blood T cells in healthy people across ages. With a J-beta primer mix and a sample-barcoded 5' primer, a second PCR ran about 6 to 11 cycles. TCRdb ran MiXCR on the 5' RACE reads and lists one entry per CDR3 protein. The sample lists about 1.8 million distinct CDR3 sequences, about 50% occurring once. Sequenced material: blood. The source is a woman aged 40 to 50 in good health.

The gene calls are TRBV6-2 or TRBV6-3 and TRBJ2-1; no definite D call. Trimming stripped 5 bases from V and 4 bases from J, with 12 bases between. This CDR3 spans 14 amino acids. Germline lookup yields CDR1 MNHEY and CDR2 SVGEGT. The CDR3 region is CASSALAAYNEQFF. CDR3 bases: TGTGCCAGCAGTGCCCTTGCAGCTTACAATGAGCAGTTCTTC.

This chain links TRBV20-1 with TRBJ2-7; D remains ambiguous. Germline loops: CDR1 DFQATT, CDR2 SNEGSKA (reference sequence). This CDR3 comprises 13 residues. Trimming left V 6 bases short and J 5 bases short, with 17 bases between. The CDR3 spells CSAPDPLGHEQYF. For the CDR3, the DNA is TGCAGTGCCCCGGACCCCCTCGGGCACGAGCAGTACTTC.

V gene TRBV6-5 combines with J gene TRBJ2-5, with 8 positions matching TRBD2. The ends lost 5 bases at V and 11 bases at J; junction bases unmatched: 10. This CDR3 region has 13 residues. The V gene's germline CDR1 is MNHEY and CDR2 SVGAGI. This chain's CDR3 is CASSRGGAGEQYF. DNA for the CDR3: TGTGCCAGCAGTCGGGGGGGTGCGGGAGAGCAGTACTTC.

This clonotype has more than one count but fewer than ten. The gene calls are TRBV7-9 and TRBJ2-5; D may be TRBD1 or TRBD2 (5 bases each). CDR3 size: 16 residues. The germline V and J ends were trimmed by 2 bases and 2 bases, with 15 bases remaining between them. Germline V lookup: CDR1 SEHNR, CDR2 FQNEAQ (reference sequence). CDR3 DNA sequence: TGTGCCAGCAGCTTATCGGGTACGGGGCGGCAAGAGACCCAGTACTTC. Translating gives CASSLSGTGRQETQYF.

The chain links TRBV7-2 to TRBJ2-4, with D possibly TRBD2 on 6 matching bases. V was shortened by 2 bases and J by 13 bases, with 21 bases between the two germline ends. Germline-derived CDR1 and CDR2 are SGHTA and FQGNSA. The CDR3 is made up of 15 amino acids. CDR3: CASSLSRVAANEQYF. CDR3 nucleotide sequence: TGTGCCAGCAGCTTATCCCGGGTAGCGGCCAATGAGCAGTACTTC. Full variable domain (outside the CDR3, taken from reference TRBV7-2 and TRBJ2-4): GAGVSQSPSNKVTEKGKDVELRCDPISGHTALYWYRQSLGQGLEFLIYFQGNSAPDKSGLPSDRFSAERTGGSVSTLTIQRTQQEDSAVYLCASSLSRVAANEQYFGAGTRLSVL.

The chain carries TRBV6-5 and TRBJ2-7, with TRBD2 as a possible D gene (6 bases). This CDR3 is 18 amino acids long. Germline assignment: CDR1 MNHEY and CDR2 SVGAGI. Trimming took off 4 bases at V and 0 bases at J, with 22 bases between the two ends. CDR3 region: CASSSPPGAKANSYEQYF. The CDR3 coding sequence is TGTGCCAGCAGTTCCCCCCCGGGAGCCAAAGCCAACTCCTACGAGCAGTACTTC.

The chain carries TRBV20-1 and TRBJ2-4; 7 nucleotides match TRBD2. CDR1 is DFQATT, CDR2 SNEGSKA, per germline (reference sequence). The CDR3 length is 16 residues. Trimming took 1 base from V and 0 from J; bases not matched to a gene: 6. CDR3 sequence reads: CSARVGGGIAKNIQYF. Written as DNA, the CDR3 is TGCAGTGCTAGAGTCGGCGGGGGAATAGCCAAAAACATTCAGTACTTC.

On this clonotype: The junction differs from germline at one of its ends, possibly a read error. J is TRBJ2-5 and V is TRBV3-1, with TRBD2 as a possible D gene (5 bases). The CDR3 is 14 residues long. From germline, CDR1 is LGHDT and CDR2 YNNKEL (reference sequence). CDR3 bases: TGTGCCGGCAGCCAAGTCTTGGGGTATTGGGAGCAGTACTTC. It is translated as CAGSQVLGYWEQYF.

The J gene is TRBJ1-5, the V gene TRBV12-3 or TRBV12-4, with TRBD1 identical over 7 bases. CDR3 length equals 14 residues. V lost 2 bases, J lost 8 bases, and 6 bases stayed unmatched. The CDR3 nucleotides are TGTGCCAGCAGTTTACTAGGGGGCCGTGAGCCCCAGCATTTT. The encoded protein is CASSLLGGREPQHF.

Comment on this clonotype: A much bigger clone sits one base away, suggesting this may be a read error. V gene TRBV7-7 combines with J gene TRBJ2-5, with 11 nucleotides matching TRBD1. There are 15 residues in the CDR3. Germline V gene data show CDR1 as SSHAT and CDR2 as FNYEAQ (reference sequence). CDR3: CASSRDRGVHNEQYF. The CDR3, as DNA: TGTGCTAGCAGCCGGGACAGGGGGGTCCACAATGAGCAGTACTTC.

This chain connects TRBV12-3 or TRBV12-4 to TRBJ1-6, with D perhaps matching TRBD1 (5 bases). The CDR3 sequence is 15 residues long. V was cut by 3 bases and J by 6 bases, with 12 bases left in between. CDR3 DNA sequence: TGTGCCAGCAGTTTGTCGGCAGGGAGTAATTCACCCCTCCACTTT. Amino acid sequence: CASSLSAGSNSPLHF.

A few counts support this clonotype. The chain is built from TRBV20-1 and TRBJ2-3; TRBD2 matches 9 bases. After removal of 6 bases from V and 0 bases from J, the junction contained 7 bases not matched to a gene. The CDR3 runs 15 residues. Germline V CDR1 and CDR2: DFQATT, SNEGSKA (reference sequence). As DNA, the CDR3 is TGCAGTGCCGGGGGACTAGCTAAAAGCACAGATACGCAGTATTTT. This gives the protein CSAGGLAKSTDTQYF.